This TCR beta chain comes out of a study of blood T cell repertoires in COVID-19. Study as a whole: Acute and convalescent COVID-19 samples came from the United States, Italy and Spain.

CDR1 LNHDA and CDR2 SQIVND come from the germline V gene (reference sequence). Trimming at V came to 7 bases and at J to 1 base, leaving 12 bases not matched to a gene. The CDR3 has 17 amino acids. Only in-frame clones appear in the TCRdb table, and some are missing; sequencing was by immunoSEQ multiplex PCR. The sample yields about 190,000 clones, about nine tenths seen once. Specimen: peripheral blood. V gene TRBV19 combines with J gene TRBJ2-3, with TRBD2 matching over 9 bases. The sequence derives from a young man with acute or convalescent COVID-19. The CDR3 DNA reads as TGTGCCAGTACCCTCGTCGCGTCTAGCGGGGGCACAGATACGCAGTATTTT. Protein product: CASTLVASSGGTDTQYF.